The 32 T cell receptor beta chains listed next were all sequenced from one sample in a study of blood T cell repertoires in COVID-19. The table came from immunoSEQ multiplex PCR; TCRdb's copy has only in-frame clones and leaves some out. The sample consists of around 150,000 clones, just under 85% of them appearing once. Sequenced: PBMCs or T cells enriched from blood (not recorded which). The receptors originated from a woman between 40 and 55 years old who had recovered from COVID-19.

V is TRBV9 and J is TRBJ2-2; 8 bases line up with TRBD1. With 0 bases clipped from V and 9 bases from J, the junction kept 7 bases outside the gene matches. Germline loops: CDR1 SGDLS, CDR2 YYNGEE. The CDR3 loop spans 15 amino acids. CDR3 coding DNA: TGTGCCAGCAGCGTAGACGGACAGGGTTCAAGGGAGCTGTTTTTT. Amino acid sequence: CASSVDGQGSRELFF.

The V and J genes are TRBV6-5 and TRBJ1-1; D is perhaps TRBD1 (5 bases). This CDR3 has 15 amino acids. Trimming removed 5 bases at V and 0 bases at J, with 13 bases between. Germline lookup yields CDR1 MNHEY and CDR2 SVGAGI. Written as DNA, the CDR3 is TGTGCCAGCAGTAGACGGGGGGAGATGAACACTGAAGCTTTCTTT. It translates to CASSRRGEMNTEAFF.

V usage is TRBV6-2 or TRBV6-3 and J usage is TRBJ2-3; D possibly corresponds to TRBD2 (5 bases). Germline V lookup: CDR1 MNHEY, CDR2 SVGEGT. The CDR3 contains 16 residues. V was pared by 4 bases and J by 0 bases, with 14 bases between. CDR3 in amino acids: CASSSWLATSTDTQYF. The CDR3 DNA is TGTGCCAGCAGTTCTTGGCTAGCCACTAGCACAGATACGCAGTATTTT.

The J gene is TRBJ1-1, the V gene TRBV6-5; D gene uncertain. The germline V gene has CDR1 MNHEY and CDR2 SVGAGI. V was cut by 4 bases and J by 1 base, with 7 bases left in between. This CDR3 has 13 residues. The CDR3 region is CASSLGRNTEAFF. The CDR3 coding sequence is TGTGCCAGCAGTTTAGGGAGGAACACTGAAGCTTTCTTT.

The rearrangement links TRBV4-1 to TRBJ1-2, with D hard to call. The CDR3 runs 13 residues. V lost 0 bases to trimming and J lost 5 bases, with 7 bases between them. The germline CDR1 and CDR2 sequences are MGHRA and YSYEKL. CDR3 DNA: TGCGCCAGCAGCCAAGAAGGCGGTTATGGCTACACCTTC. This sequence encodes CASSQEGGYGYTF.

This clone was seen only once. The V and J genes are TRBV5-8 and TRBJ1-2; TRBD1 matches 7 bases. The germline gives CDR1 SGHTS, CDR2 YDEGEE. The CDR3 totals 14 residues. J gave up 5 bases and V 7 bases, and 11 bases lay outside the gene matches. This chain's CDR3 is CASSRGQEGYGYTF. CDR3 in DNA: TGTGCCAGCTCTCGTGGACAGGAAGGATATGGCTACACCTTC. Supplemented by reference TRBV5-8 and TRBJ1-2, the full variable domain reads EAGVTQSPTHLIKTRGQQATLRCSPISGHTSVYWYQQALGLGLQFLLWYDEGEERNRGNFPPRFSGRQFPNYSSELNVNALELEDSALYLCASSRGQEGYGYTFGSGTRLTVV.

The chain joins TRBV5-1 to TRBJ2-7; 9 nucleotides match TRBD1. The CDR3 has 20 residues. J gave up 6 bases and V 4 bases, and 26 bases lay outside the gene matches. From germline, CDR1 is SGHRS and CDR2 YFSETQ. This chain's CDR3 is CASSLTLFPGTGIKRTEQYF. The DNA of the CDR3 is TGCGCCAGCAGCCTTACCCTGTTTCCCGGGACAGGGATTAAAAGGACCGAGCAGTACTTC.

The chain uses TRBV19 and TRBJ2-5; TRBD2 agrees at 10 bases. CDR1 and CDR2 from the germline V gene are LNHDA and SQIVND (reference sequence). J gave up 4 bases and V 4 bases, and 3 bases lay outside the gene matches. The length of the CDR3 is 14 residues. The CDR3 nucleotides read TGTGCCAGTAGTAGGACTAGCGGAGGAGAGACCCAGTACTTC. Its protein is CASSRTSGGETQYF.

The chain is built from TRBV6-5 and TRBJ2-2; 7 bases agree with TRBD2. The CDR3 consists of 15 residues. V lost 0 bases, J lost 6 bases, and 4 bases stayed unmatched. Germline assignment: CDR1 MNHEY and CDR2 SVGAGI. CDR3 sequence (DNA): TGTGCCAGCAGTTACTCCGGACGGGGGGCCGGGGAGCTGTTTTTT. Its protein is CASSYSGRGAGELFF.

V and J are TRBV7-6 and TRBJ2-1, with 9 bases fitting TRBD2. The CDR3 contains 16 residues. V trimming: 0 bases; J trimming: 9 bases; junction bases outside the gene matches: 9. The germline V gene encodes CDR1 SGHVS and CDR2 FNYEAQ. The CDR3 region is CASSLAQRGALSEQFF. The DNA of the CDR3 is TGTGCCAGCAGCTTAGCCCAGCGGGGGGCACTTAGTGAGCAGTTCTTC.

V and J are TRBV19 and TRBJ1-4, with 7 bases matching TRBD1. This CDR3 spans 17 amino acids. From germline, CDR1 is LNHDA and CDR2 SQIVND (reference sequence). The junction had 11 bases not matched to a gene; V was cut back by 5 bases and J by 2 bases. CDR3: CASSVRVGQRTNEKLFF. In DNA, the CDR3 is TGTGCCAGTAGTGTACGGGTGGGACAGCGCACTAATGAAAAACTGTTTTTT.

The V gene is TRBV18, the J gene TRBJ2-1; TRBD2 aligns across 9 bases. CDR3 length: 16 amino acids. Unmatched junction bases numbered 7, after V lost 2 bases and J lost 5 bases. The germline V gene encodes CDR1 KGHSH and CDR2 LQKENI. The CDR3 is CASSPIQRGADNEQFF. Written as DNA, the CDR3 is TGTGCCAGCTCACCAATCCAGCGGGGGGCCGACAATGAGCAGTTCTTC.

CDR3 nucleotide sequence: TGTGCCTGGAGTGTTTTTGGACAGGGACTTTTAGGCGAGCAGTACTTC. It translates to CAWSVFGQGLLGEQYF. V usage is TRBV30 and J usage is TRBJ2-7, with 8 bases that match TRBD1. Per germline, CDR1 GTSNPN and CDR2 SVGIG (reference sequence). V shed 0 bases and J 6 bases; nucleotides not matched to a gene: 13. This CDR3 region has 16 residues.

This clone was detected only a few times. The rearrangement uses TRBV7-9 and TRBJ1-2, with TRBD1 matching 10 bases. Germline V lookup: CDR1 SEHNR, CDR2 FQNEAQ (reference sequence). V was pared by 5 bases and J by 7 bases, with 4 bases of the junction left unmatched. The CDR3 spans 13 residues. The CDR3 protein is CASSPGTGVGYTF. CDR3 bases: TGTGCCAGCAGCCCCGGGACAGGGGTTGGCTACACCTTC.

CDR3 sequence reads: CASSYGLAGTPYEQYF. The CDR3 nucleotides read TGCGCCAGCAGCTACGGACTAGCGGGGACACCCTACGAGCAGTACTTC. The chain links TRBV4-1 to TRBJ2-7, with 12 bases that match TRBD2. The CDR3 sequence is 16 residues long. After removal of 5 bases from V and 2 bases from J, the junction contained 7 bases not matched to a gene. From germline, CDR1 is MGHRA and CDR2 YSYEKL.

V gene TRBV30 combines with J gene TRBJ1-3; D might be TRBD1 (5 bases). The V end was cut by 0 bases, the J end by 1 base, with 13 bases between. The V gene's germline CDR1 is GTSNPN and CDR2 SVGIG (reference sequence). This CDR3 region has 16 residues. The CDR3: CAWSVRRQNSGNTIYF. As DNA, the CDR3 is TGTGCCTGGAGTGTAAGGCGACAGAATTCTGGAAACACCATATATTTT.

The gene calls are TRBV2 and TRBJ1-5, with 7 bases that match TRBD1. V dropped 6 bases and J dropped 0; count of bases not matched to a gene: 5. This CDR3 contains 15 residues. The germline gives CDR1 SNHLY, CDR2 FYNNEI. CDR3 protein: CASRQGPVSNQPQHF. CDR3 bases: TGTGCCAGCAGACAGGGGCCCGTTAGCAATCAGCCCCAGCATTTT.

This chain connects TRBV3-1 (or the pseudogene TRBV3-2) to TRBJ2-7; tentatively, D is TRBD2 (6 bases). Trimming took 4 bases from V and 3 from J, leaving 16 bases between them. The CDR3 extends over 15 amino acids. CDR1 LGHDT and CDR2 YNNKEL come from the germline V gene (reference sequence). The CDR3 nucleotides are TGTGCCAGCAGCCCGGGGGATAGGACTTACTACGAGCAGTACTTC. This sequence encodes CASSPGDRTYYEQYF.

With regard to this clone: The same CDR3 arises from other DNA sequences in this sample as well. DNA of the CDR3: TGTGCCAGCAGTGGGGACAGCTACGAGCAGTACTTC. Translation gives CASSGDSYEQYF. This chain joins TRBV2 and TRBJ2-7; TRBD1 aligns across 7 bases. In germline, CDR1 is SNHLY, CDR2 FYNNEI. Trimming took 4 bases from V and 3 from J; bases not matched to a gene: 0. The CDR3 totals 12 residues.

The rearrangement uses TRBV5-5 and TRBJ2-3; 14 nucleotides align to TRBD2. The V gene end was trimmed by 2 bases and the J gene end by 4 bases; junction bases not matched to a gene: 6. Germline V lookup: CDR1 SGHKS, CDR2 YYEKEE (reference sequence). This CDR3 is built from 17 residues. For the CDR3, the DNA is TGTGCCAGCAGCTTCGGCGGGACTAGCGGGAGATCAGATACGCAGTATTTT. Amino acid sequence: CASSFGGTSGRSDTQYF.

This sequence joins TRBV6-5 and TRBJ1-4, with D hard to call. The V and J ends lost 4 bases and 8 bases respectively, with 5 bases between them. The CDR3 covers 11 residues. CDR1 and CDR2 from the germline V gene are MNHEY and SVGAGI. This chain's CDR3 is CASSWQEKLFF. The CDR3 DNA reads as TGTGCCAGCAGTTGGCAGGAAAAACTGTTTTTT.

This rearrangement joins TRBV7-9 to TRBJ1-4; 8 positions agree with TRBD1. The CDR3 length is 17 residues. CDR1 is SEHNR, CDR2 FQNEAQ, per germline (reference sequence). V trimming: 1 base; J trimming: 2 bases; junction bases outside the gene matches: 6. CDR3 sequence: CASSLEFRGRTNEKLFF. Here the CDR3 DNA reads TGTGCCAGCAGCTTAGAGTTCAGGGGGCGGACTAATGAAAAACTGTTTTTT.

The chain employs TRBV27 and TRBJ2-7; D unclear. The V gene lost 8 bases and the J gene lost 0 bases, with 8 bases spanning the gap. The CDR3 covers 12 residues. Germline assignment: CDR1 MNHEY and CDR2 SMNVEV (reference sequence). CDR3 protein: CASGYSSYEQYF. The CDR3 nucleotides read TGTGCCAGCGGATACAGCTCCTACGAGCAGTACTTC.

J is TRBJ1-6 and V is TRBV6-5; TRBD1 agrees at 7 bases. This CDR3 has 12 amino acids. Germline CDR1 MNHEY, CDR2 SVGAGI. Trimming cost V 7 bases and J 13 bases; bases outside gene matches: 7. The CDR3 DNA follows: TGTGCCAGCACCGACAGGGTGGGTCCCCTCCACTTT. As protein: CASTDRVGPLHF.

The V gene is TRBV9, the J gene TRBJ1-1; 8 nucleotides match TRBD1. Germline V lookup: CDR1 SGDLS, CDR2 YYNGEE. With V trimmed by 3 bases and J by 4 bases, 2 bases remained unmatched. This CDR3 spans 13 amino acids. CDR3 amino acids: CASSDTGGTEAFF. CDR3 sequence (DNA): TGTGCCAGCAGCGATACAGGGGGCACTGAAGCTTTCTTT.

The gene calls are TRBV5-1 and TRBJ2-1, with 10 bases fitting TRBD2. The CDR3 is made up of 16 amino acids. From germline, CDR1 is SGHRS and CDR2 YFSETQ. Trimming took 3 bases from V and 7 from J; bases not matched to a gene: 10. The CDR3 nucleotides read TGCGCCAGCAGCTCTACAGCGGGGGGGTATGGTAATGAGCAGTTCTTC. Its translation is CASSSTAGGYGNEQFF.

The chain recombines TRBV9 with TRBJ2-1; TRBD2 aligns across 7 bases. This CDR3 spans 14 amino acids. Per germline, CDR1 SGDLS and CDR2 YYNGEE. V shed 0 bases and J 8 bases; nucleotides not matched to a gene: 5. CDR3 amino acids: CASSVGEGFDEQFF. Here the CDR3 DNA reads TGTGCCAGCAGCGTAGGGGAGGGATTCGATGAGCAGTTCTTC.

The chain carries TRBV5-4 and TRBJ2-3; D is ambiguous. V gave up 5 bases and J gave up 0 bases, with 4 bases separating them. Germline V gene lookup returns CDR1 SGHNT and CDR2 YYREEE (reference sequence). CDR3 length equals 12 residues. Here the CDR3 DNA reads TGTGCCAGCAGTCTCAGCACAGATACGCAGTATTTT. Translation: CASSLSTDTQYF.

Judged by abundance, this clone is medium-sized (0.01 to 0.1%). V and J are TRBV14 and TRBJ1-1, with D unresolved. V gave up 2 bases and J gave up 4 bases, with 8 bases separating them. This CDR3 has 13 residues. Germline V gene lookup returns CDR1 SGHDN and CDR2 FVKESK. The CDR3 loop reads CASSQTSGTEAFF. The DNA of the CDR3 is TGTGCCAGCAGCCAAACTTCAGGCACTGAAGCTTTCTTT. Full variable domain (outside the CDR3, taken from reference TRBV14 and TRBJ1-1): EAGVTQFPSHSVIEKGQTVTLRCDPISGHDNLYWYRRVMGKEIKFLLHFVKESKQDESGMPNNRFLAERTGGTYSTLKVQPAELEDSGVYFCASSQTSGTEAFFGQGTRLTVV.

V and J are TRBV10-3 and TRBJ2-1; 9 nucleotides match TRBD2. This CDR3 contains 15 residues. The V gene end was trimmed by 3 bases and the J gene end by 7 bases; junction bases not matched to a gene: 7. The germline gives CDR1 ENHRY, CDR2 SYGVKD. CDR3 amino acids: CAISDLVSGSNEQFF. As DNA, the CDR3 is TGTGCCATCAGTGATCTGGTTAGCGGGAGTAATGAGCAGTTCTTC.

The chain employs TRBV11-1 and TRBJ2-5; D perhaps matches TRBD2 (5 bases). The germline V and J ends were trimmed by 5 bases and 2 bases, with 12 bases remaining between them. Germline lookup yields CDR1 SGHAT and CDR2 FQDESV (reference sequence). The length of the CDR3 is 14 residues. CDR3 bases: TGTGCCAGCAGCACTAGAGACCTACAAGAGACCCAGTACTTC. It codes for CASSTRDLQETQYF.

The rearrangement joins TRBV19 to TRBJ2-6; the D gene is possibly TRBD2 (5 bases). The CDR3 contains 15 residues. Looked up from germline, CDR1 is LNHDA and CDR2 is SQIVND (reference sequence). Trimming left V 5 bases short and J 0 bases short, with 8 bases between. The DNA of the CDR3 is TGTGCCAGTAGTGCCGGGATCTCTGGGGCCAACGTCCTGACTTTC. It translates to CASSAGISGANVLTF.